The 15 T cell receptor beta chains below all came from one sample that was sequenced in a study of cytomegalovirus exposure and HLA in healthy donors. Amplification used 60 Vbeta primers and 13 Jbeta primers. Sequencing used immunoSEQ multiplex PCR; TCRdb keeps in-frame clones, though not all of them. Reported are about 200,000 clones; the ten largest clones contain approximately 0.74%. The specimen sequenced was PBMCs. These receptors came from a boy between 5 and 17 years old in good health and CMV-seronegative.

The chain is built from TRBV7-2 and TRBJ1-1; D gene ambiguous. Germline assignment: CDR1 SGHTA and CDR2 FQGNSA. This CDR3 spans 15 amino acids. V gave up 5 bases and J gave up 0 bases, with 13 bases separating them. The CDR3 DNA is TGTGCCAGCAGCAAGACACAGTTTTTGAACACTGAAGCTTTCTTT. Translation: CASSKTQFLNTEAFF.

The rearrangement joins TRBV7-8 to TRBJ1-6; D is possibly TRBD1 (6 bases). The CDR3 contains 17 residues. Trimming left V 2 bases short and J 7 bases short, with 18 bases between. Germline V CDR1 and CDR2: SGHVS, FQNEAQ. The CDR3 reads CASSLRGQGLENSPLHF. As DNA, the CDR3 is TGTGCCAGCAGCTTAAGGGGCCAGGGGTTGGAAAATTCACCCCTCCACTTT. Complete variable domain (other parts from reference TRBV7-8 and TRBJ1-6): GAGVSQSPRYKVAKRGQDVALRCDPISGHVSLFWYQQALGQGPEFLTYFQNEAQLDKSGLPSDRFFAERPEGSVSTLKIQRTQQEDSAVYLCASSLRGQGLENSPLHFGNGTRLTVT.

J is TRBJ2-1 and V is TRBV4-1, with 9 bases identical to TRBD1. Trimming removed 2 bases from V and 5 bases from J; junction bases left unmatched: 7. Germline loops: CDR1 MGHRA, CDR2 YSYEKL. There are 16 residues in the CDR3. The CDR3 region has the DNA TGCGCCAGCAGCCAACCAACGGGACAGGGTAACAATGAGCAGTTCTTC. This gives the protein CASSQPTGQGNNEQFF.

The rearrangement joins TRBV6-5 to TRBJ1-5; D might be TRBD1 (6 bases). CDR3 length: 14 amino acids. Germline V gene sequence: CDR1 MNHEY, CDR2 SVGAGI. V gave up 5 bases and J gave up 3 bases, with 11 bases separating them. The CDR3 is CASSQQGYNQPQHF. The CDR3 DNA reads TGTGCCAGCAGTCAACAGGGATACAATCAGCCCCAGCATTTT.

The rearrangement links TRBV6-6 to TRBJ1-2; 7 bases match TRBD1. CDR1 and CDR2 (germline): MNHNY, SVGAGI (reference sequence). The length of the CDR3 is 13 residues. The junction had 5 bases not matched to a gene; V was cut back by 6 bases and J by 4 bases. The CDR3 nucleotides are TGTGCCAGCAGGTCGGACAGGCTCTATGGCTACACCTTC. Translation: CASRSDRLYGYTF.

The rearrangement uses TRBV11-2 and TRBJ2-2; D is perhaps TRBD2 (5 bases). V shed 1 base and J shed 5 bases, with 8 bases lying between them. CDR1 and CDR2 from the germline V gene are SGHAT and FQNNGV. This CDR3 contains 14 residues. Here the CDR3 DNA reads TGTGCCAGCAGCTTAGTCCTAGCTACCGGGGAGCTGTTTTTT. Its protein is CASSLVLATGELFF.

The chain uses TRBV2 and TRBJ2-7, with 8 bases that match TRBD2. The CDR3 has 17 amino acids. Germline CDR1 SNHLY, CDR2 FYNNEI. After removal of 5 bases from V and 3 bases from J, the junction contained 15 bases not matched to a gene. The CDR3 region is CASSSRGGRGQNYEQYF. The CDR3 DNA is TGTGCCAGCAGTTCCCGGGGGGGGCGGGGGCAAAACTACGAGCAGTACTTC. Combining the CDR3 with reference TRBV2 and TRBJ2-7 gives the whole variable domain EPEVTQTPSHQVTQMGQEVILRCVPISNHLYFYWYRQILGQKVEFLVSFYNNEISEKSEIFDDQFSVERPDGSNFTLKIRSTKLEDSAMYFCASSSRGGRGQNYEQYFGPGTRLTVT.

Worth noting for this clone: The junction shows a germline mismatch at one end, possibly a read error. V and J are TRBV29-1 and TRBJ2-5; 10 nucleotides match TRBD2. Per the germline V gene, CDR1 is SQVTM and CDR2 is ANQGSEA. The CDR3 has 14 residues. The CDR3 coding sequence is TGCAGCGCTGAATGGAGCGGGGGGGGAGAGACCCAGTACTTC. Its translation is CSAEWSGGGETQYF.

The chain recombines TRBV4-2 with TRBJ2-5; unclear D gene. The assigned J gene may be wrong: the sequence end matches TRBJ2-7 better. This CDR3 spans 14 amino acids. Germline V CDR1 and CDR2: LGHNA, YNFKEQ. This chain's CDR3 is CASSQAVSSYEQYF. The DNA for the CDR3 is TGTGCCAGCAGCCAAGCGGTGAGCTCCTACGAGCAGTACTTC.

The chain carries TRBV25-1 and TRBJ1-1; maybe TRBD1 (6 bases). CDR3 size: 14 residues. Germline loops: CDR1 MGHDK, CDR2 SYGVNS. V was trimmed by 1 base and J by 4 bases, leaving 10 bases between them. This chain's CDR3 is CASSEWSGATEAFF. The CDR3 region has the DNA TGTGCCAGCAGTGAATGGTCAGGGGCCACTGAAGCTTTCTTT.

The rearrangement uses TRBV30 and TRBJ1-1; D unresolved. Germline assignment: CDR1 GTSNPN and CDR2 SVGIG (reference sequence). The ends were cut back, 3 bases at V and 1 base at J, with 21 bases in the middle. The CDR3 runs 17 residues. The CDR3 DNA is TGTGCCTGGAGAGGATCTCGGGGTCAAAACCCGAACACTGAAGCTTTCTTT. Residues: CAWRGSRGQNPNTEAFF. Using reference TRBV30 and TRBJ1-1 for the parts outside the CDR3, the full variable domain is SQTIHQWPATLVQPVGSPLSLECTVEGTSNPNLYWYRQAAGRGLQLLFYSVGIGQISSEVPQNLSASRPQDRQFILSSKKLLLSDSGFYLCAWRGSRGQNPNTEAFFGQGTRLTVV.

The CDR3 loop reads CASSQDLGHLEAFF. CDR3 nucleotide sequence: TGTGCCAGCAGCCAAGATCTCGGACACCTTGAAGCTTTCTTT. The chain links TRBV14 to TRBJ1-1; D might be TRBD1 (5 bases). This CDR3 is built from 14 residues. Trimming took off 0 bases at V and 7 bases at J, with 12 bases between the two ends. The germline CDR1 and CDR2 sequences are SGHDN and FVKESK.

The chain carries TRBV28 and TRBJ1-4, with D unresolved. Per the germline V gene, CDR1 is MDHEN and CDR2 is SYDVKM. This CDR3 is 16 amino acids long. V was trimmed by 4 bases and J by 2 bases, leaving 14 bases between them. In nucleotides, the CDR3 is TGTGCCAGCAGTTCCCGGTCTCCCGGGACTAATGAAAAACTGTTTTTT. Translating gives CASSSRSPGTNEKLFF.

This chain joins TRBV5-1 and TRBJ2-5; a weak D match, TRBD1 (5 bases). Germline-derived CDR1 and CDR2 are SGHRS and YFSETQ. V was shortened by 1 base and J by 8 bases, with 21 bases between the two germline ends. The length of the CDR3 is 16 residues. CDR3 bases: TGCGCCAGCAGCTTGCCAAGCTCCGACAGTTTCAAAACCCAGTACTTC. This gives the protein CASSLPSSDSFKTQYF.

This chain connects TRBV6-1 to TRBJ2-3, with 11 bases fitting TRBD2. The trim removed 1 base at V and 0 bases at J, leaving 3 bases unmatched. The CDR3 has 17 amino acids. CDR1 is MNHNS and CDR2 is SASEGT in the germline V gene. Written as DNA, the CDR3 is TGTGCCAGCAGTGAAGTTAGCGGGGGGGTTAGCACAGATACGCAGTATTTT. It codes for CASSEVSGGVSTDTQYF.